The 27 T cell receptor beta chains in this list originate from one sample, sequenced in a study of T cell repertoires in cytomegalovirus infection (dated by TCRdb to between 2017 and 2020). The intended sense of this specimen's treatment or condition label: in vitro stimulation with specific CMV peptide epitopes to enrich CMV-specific T cells. This sample was sequenced with an Illumina HiSeq 1500. Using fastp at Q25 and MiXCR, TCRdb reprocessed the public reads and kept productive beta chains. Identical CDR3 proteins give one entry, which carries the most common genes and DNA. This sample gives approximately 990,000 distinct CDR3 sequences in total; approximately 32% of them show up just once. The ten largest clones represent roughly 13% of the sample. Their specific antigens are unknown. Sequences were derived from cultured CD8+ T cells from PBMCs, sampled from culture after CMV antigen stimulation. The receptors were gathered from a human donor in good health (CMV status not recorded). Some clones in this sample may be carry-over from other donors' samples.

The chain combines TRBV29-1 with TRBJ2-1; 8 bases are a match to TRBD2. V shed 2 bases and J 7 bases; nucleotides not matched to a gene: 13. Germline V gene data show CDR1 as SQVTM and CDR2 as ANQGSEA. This CDR3 contains 16 residues. The CDR3 region has the DNA TGCAGCGTTGAACATGAGCGGGGGCCCCCCGTAAATGAGCAGTTCTTC. Amino acids: CSVEHERGPPVNEQFF.

The V call is TRBV6-1, the J call TRBJ2-6; TRBD1 matches at 7 bases. The CDR3 has 17 amino acids. Germline V gene data show CDR1 as MNHNS and CDR2 as SASEGT. J lost 0 bases, V lost 6 bases, and 8 bases had no gene match. CDR3 DNA sequence: TGTGCCAGCAGACCGGGACAGTTATACTCTGGGGCCAACGTCCTGACTTTC. This encodes CASRPGQLYSGANVLTF.

There are many counts of this clonotype. V and J are TRBV6-1 and TRBJ2-1; D is unclear. CDR3 length: 15 amino acids. The V end was cut by 5 bases, the J end by 0 bases, with 11 bases between. CDR1 is MNHNS, CDR2 SASEGT, per germline. The CDR3 here is CASSSKPSSYNEQFF. CDR3 coding DNA: TGTGCCAGCAGTTCTAAACCCAGCTCCTACAATGAGCAGTTCTTC.

A remark on this clonotype: One junction end does not reproduce the germline sequence, and a read error may be involved. The V gene is TRBV11-2, the J gene TRBJ2-5, with D unclear. There are 14 residues in the CDR3. CDR1 is SGHAT and CDR2 is FQNNGV in the germline V gene. CDR3 sequence (DNA): TGTGCCAGCCGCTTAGGGTCGTACCAAGAGACCCAGTACTTC. Translation gives CASRLGSYQETQYF.

This sequence joins TRBV5-4 and TRBJ2-7; perhaps TRBD2 as D (5 bases). Trimming shortened V by 5 bases and J by 8 bases, and 11 bases separated the two germline ends. The CDR3 consists of 11 residues. Germline lookup yields CDR1 SGHNT and CDR2 YYREEE (reference sequence). CDR3 nucleotides: TGTGCCAGCAGAAGGTCGGGGAAGCAGTACTTC. Protein product: CASRRSGKQYF.

The V and J genes are TRBV6-1 and TRBJ2-7; unclear D gene. The germline gives CDR1 MNHNS, CDR2 SASEGT. The ends were cut back, 10 bases at V and 1 base at J, with 11 bases in the middle. CDR3 size: 12 residues. DNA of the CDR3: TGTGCCACCCGCTCAGAATCCTACGAGCAGTACGTC. It encodes CATRSESYEQYV.

This clonotype was recorded a few times. The V call is TRBV20-1, the J call TRBJ2-7; no clear D. V was cut by 6 bases and J by 6 bases, with 12 bases left in between. Germline loops: CDR1 DFQATT, CDR2 SNEGSKA (reference sequence). CDR3 length equals 11 residues. Here the CDR3 reads CSASSRAEQYV. The CDR3 nucleotides read TGCAGTGCCTCATCTAGGGCCGAGCAGTACGTC.

The CDR3 sequence is CASSYERQRTQPQHF. The CDR3 region has the DNA TGTGCCAGCAGTTACGAAAGGCAGAGGACTCAGCCCCAGCATTTT. The J gene is TRBJ1-5, the V gene TRBV6-2 or TRBV6-3; D not resolved. The CDR3 runs to 15 residues. Trimming pared 2 bases from V and 6 bases from J, leaving 14 bases between. CDR1 and CDR2 (germline): MNHEY, SVGEGT.

The chain combines TRBV9 with TRBJ2-2, with 10 bases that match TRBD2. Trimming at V came to 4 bases and at J to 1 base, leaving 7 bases not matched to a gene. The germline CDR1 and CDR2 sequences are SGDLS and YYNGEE. The CDR3 consists of 17 residues. CDR3 nucleotide sequence: TGTGCCAGCAGCTTCCGATCTAGCGGGGGGAACACCGGGGAGCTGTTTTTT. Protein: CASSFRSSGGNTGELFF.

This clonotype was detected a few times. The genes are TRBV6-1 and TRBJ2-3; the D gene is possibly TRBD1 (5 bases). The CDR3 totals 15 residues. V gave up 6 bases and J gave up 2 bases, with 15 bases separating them. The germline CDR1 and CDR2 sequences are MNHNS and SASEGT. Here the CDR3 reads CASRSRGPLTDTQYF. CDR3 DNA sequence: TGTGCCAGCAGAAGTAGGGGTCCTCTCACAGATACGCAGTATTTT.

The chain uses TRBV20-1 and TRBJ2-1; 10 positions agree with TRBD2. Germline V lookup: CDR1 DFQATT, CDR2 SNEGSKA (reference sequence). J was trimmed by 3 bases and V by 0 bases; bases with no gene match: 11. The CDR3 length is 18 residues. As DNA, the CDR3 is TGCAGTGCTAGAGATCAAGGCCGACTAGCGGGTGACTACAATGAGCAGTTCTTC. Protein sequence: CSARDQGRLAGDYNEQFF.

This clonotype has more than one count but fewer than ten. The V call is TRBV7-6, the J call TRBJ1-1; 9 positions match TRBD1. Trimming at V came to 5 bases and at J to 7 bases, leaving 11 bases not matched to a gene. Per germline, CDR1 SGHVS and CDR2 FNYEAQ. CDR3 size: 15 residues. CDR3 protein: CASSEYKDRGFEAFF. CDR3 nucleotide sequence: TGTGCCAGCAGCGAATATAAGGACAGGGGTTTTGAAGCTTTCTTT.

This chain uses TRBV7-6 with TRBJ1-4, with 10 bases lining up with TRBD1. CDR1 and CDR2 (germline): SGHVS, FNYEAQ. V was clipped by 5 bases and J by 7 bases; unmatched bases: 4. The CDR3 spans 14 residues. As DNA, the CDR3 is TGTGCCAGCAGCCCCGGGACAGGGGCTGAAAAACTGTTTTTT. Translating it yields CASSPGTGAEKLFF.

This clonotype was observed at least ten times. This chain joins TRBV7-2 and TRBJ2-7; 7 bases are a match to TRBD1. The CDR3 consists of 15 residues. The ends lost 1 base at V and 4 bases at J; junction bases unmatched: 7. CDR1 and CDR2 from the germline V gene are SGHTA and FQGNSA. The CDR3 sequence: CASSLDPGDSYEQYF. DNA of the CDR3: TGTGCCAGCAGCTTAGATCCAGGGGACAGTTACGAGCAGTACTTC.

This sequence joins TRBV2 and TRBJ1-6; 8 bases match TRBD1. V dropped 6 bases and J dropped 8; count of bases not matched to a gene: 6. The germline CDR1 and CDR2 sequences are SNHLY and FYNNEI. The CDR3 extends over 14 amino acids. CDR3 sequence reads: CASSTGGGYSPLHF. CDR3 coding DNA: TGTGCCAGCAGCACAGGGGGTGGATATTCACCCCTCCACTTT.

V is TRBV27 and J is TRBJ1-1; tentatively, D is TRBD1 (5 bases). The length of the CDR3 is 16 residues. The germline V gene encodes CDR1 MNHEY and CDR2 SMNVEV (reference sequence). V was shortened by 5 bases and J by 3 bases, with 19 bases between the two germline ends. CDR3 sequence: CASSNDPGWGYTEAFF. The CDR3 DNA reads as TGTGCCAGCAGTAACGATCCAGGGTGGGGTTACACTGAAGCTTTCTTT.

This chain connects TRBV27 to TRBJ1-6; D gene unclear. The CDR3 extends over 13 amino acids. Deletions cut 9 bases from V and 4 bases from J, with 10 bases between. CDR1 and CDR2 (germline): MNHEY, SMNVEV (reference sequence). The CDR3 loop is CASYRGYNSPLHF. CDR3 bases: TGTGCCAGTTACCGGGGTTATAATTCACCCCTCCACTTT.

The sample holds a few counts of this clonotype. This chain connects TRBV7-8 to TRBJ2-7; D is unclear. Germline assignment: CDR1 SGHVS and CDR2 FQNEAQ. V was cut by 4 bases and J by 4 bases, with 11 bases left in between. CDR3 length: 13 amino acids. This CDR3 reads CASSSPTSYEQYF. The CDR3 DNA follows: TGTGCCAGCAGCTCCCCAACCAGTTACGAGCAGTACTTC.

This clonotype was counted ten times or more. The genes are TRBV28 and TRBJ2-1; perhaps TRBD1 as D (6 bases). Trimming pared 6 bases from V and 3 bases from J, leaving 9 bases between. CDR3 length equals 13 residues. Germline CDR1 reads MDHEN; CDR2 reads SYDVKM. CDR3 protein: CASRGDNYNEQFF. The DNA of the CDR3 is TGTGCCAGCAGGGGGGACAACTACAATGAGCAGTTCTTC.

The rearrangement links TRBV7-1 to TRBJ1-2, with D possibly TRBD1 on 6 matching bases. TRBV7-1 is classed as an ORF, of uncertain function. The germline V and J ends were trimmed by 3 bases and 0 bases, with 14 bases remaining between them. CDR3 length equals 16 residues. The CDR3 coding sequence is TGTGCCAGCAGCTCTCACACAGGGCGGGCTAACTATGGCTACACCTTC. Protein product: CASSSHTGRANYGYTF.

The genes are TRBV5-1 and TRBJ2-2; D is possibly TRBD1 (6 bases). Per germline, CDR1 SGHRS and CDR2 YFSETQ. Trimming shortened V by 1 base and J by 3 bases, and 10 bases separated the two germline ends. The CDR3 has 15 residues. The DNA for the CDR3 is TGCGCCAGCAGCTTGACAGGGCGCGACACCGGGGAGCTGTTTTTT. Protein product: CASSLTGRDTGELFF.

Written as DNA, the CDR3 is TGTGCCAGCAGCCCGGGGGCCGGTTTTAAAGCTTTCTTT. Encoded protein: CASSPGAGFKAFF. V is TRBV7-6 and J is TRBJ1-1, with a possible D match to TRBD1 (6 bases). Trimming took 5 bases from V and 9 from J, leaving 16 bases between them. Germline CDR1 is SGHVS and CDR2 is FNYEAQ. The CDR3 contains 13 residues.

V is TRBV9 and J is TRBJ2-1; 9 bases align to TRBD2. Germline V gives CDR1 SGDLS, CDR2 YYNGEE. The CDR3 covers 15 residues. With V trimmed by 4 bases and J by 6 bases, 8 bases remained unmatched. CDR3 sequence (DNA): TGTGCCAGCAGCCCCGGGACTAGCCTTTCCAATGAGCAGTTCTTC. This translates into CASSPGTSLSNEQFF.

This sequence joins TRBV7-9 and TRBJ2-3, with D hard to call. The CDR3 spans 12 residues. The ends were cut back, 8 bases at V and 5 bases at J, with 11 bases in the middle. Germline-derived CDR1 and CDR2 are SEHNR and FQNEAQ (reference sequence). The CDR3 region is CASEPNKDTQYF. CDR3 nucleotide sequence: TGTGCCAGCGAGCCCAATAAAGATACGCAGTATTTT. The full variable domain, in which reference TRBV7-9 and TRBJ2-3 provide the parts outside the CDR3, is DTGVSQNPRHKITKRGQNVTFRCDPISEHNRLYWYRQTLGQGPEFLTYFQNEAQLEKSRLLSDRFSAERPKGSFSTLEIQRTEQGDSAMYLCASEPNKDTQYFGPGTRLTVL.

This clonotype occurred a few times. The rearrangement links TRBV14 to TRBJ2-1; D is ambiguous. Trimming took 3 bases from V and 4 from J, leaving 10 bases between them. CDR1 is SGHDN, CDR2 FVKESK, per germline. CDR3 length: 14 amino acids. The chain's CDR3 is CASSHFDRYNEQFF. As DNA, the CDR3 is TGTGCCAGCAGCCATTTCGACCGGTACAATGAGCAGTTCTTC.

The chain links TRBV2 to TRBJ1-1; D is unresolved. The germline V gene encodes CDR1 SNHLY and CDR2 FYNNEI. The CDR3 is made up of 13 amino acids. The germline V and J ends were trimmed by 3 bases and 4 bases, with 9 bases remaining between them. CDR3 loop: CASSDMGTTEAFF. Here the CDR3 DNA reads TGTGCCAGCAGTGATATGGGTACCACTGAAGCTTTCTTT. Combining the CDR3 with reference TRBV2 and TRBJ1-1 gives the whole variable domain EPEVTQTPSHQVTQMGQEVILRCVPISNHLYFYWYRQILGQKVEFLVSFYNNEISEKSEIFDDQFSVERPDGSNFTLKIRSTKLEDSAMYFCASSDMGTTEAFFGQGTRLTVV.

DNA of the CDR3: TGTGCCACCAGCAGGCAGGGCCGGCGCCGGTTGGGAACAACTAATGAAAAACTGTTTTTT. As protein: CATSRQGRRRLGTTNEKLFF. This sequence joins TRBV15 and TRBJ1-4; D is perhaps TRBD1 (5 bases). This CDR3 is 20 amino acids long. In germline, CDR1 is LNHNV, CDR2 YYDKDF (reference sequence). V lost 3 bases and J lost 0, with 23 bases in between.